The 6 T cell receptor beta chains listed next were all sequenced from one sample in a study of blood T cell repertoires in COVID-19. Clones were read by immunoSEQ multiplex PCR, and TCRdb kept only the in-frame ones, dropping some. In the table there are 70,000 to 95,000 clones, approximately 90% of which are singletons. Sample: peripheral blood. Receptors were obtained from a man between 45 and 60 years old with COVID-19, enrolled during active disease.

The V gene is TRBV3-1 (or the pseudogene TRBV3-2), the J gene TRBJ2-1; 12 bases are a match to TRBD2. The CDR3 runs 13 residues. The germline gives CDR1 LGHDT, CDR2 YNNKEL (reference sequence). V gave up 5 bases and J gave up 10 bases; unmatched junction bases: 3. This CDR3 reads CASSSGTSGEQFF. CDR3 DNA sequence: TGTGCCAGCAGCTCCGGGACTAGCGGGGAGCAGTTCTTC.

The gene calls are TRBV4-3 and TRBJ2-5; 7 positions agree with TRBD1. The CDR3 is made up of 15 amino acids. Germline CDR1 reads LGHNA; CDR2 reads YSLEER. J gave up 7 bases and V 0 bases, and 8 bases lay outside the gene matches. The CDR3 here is CASSQDVRGLRTQYF. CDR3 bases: TGCGCCAGCAGCCAAGACGTCAGGGGGTTGAGGACCCAGTACTTC.

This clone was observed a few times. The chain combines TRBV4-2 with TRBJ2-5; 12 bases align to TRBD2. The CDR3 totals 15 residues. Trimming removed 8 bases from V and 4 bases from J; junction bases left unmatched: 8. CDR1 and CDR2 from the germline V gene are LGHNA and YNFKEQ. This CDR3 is CASGNPGLAGETQYF. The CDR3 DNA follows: TGTGCCAGCGGTAATCCGGGACTAGCGGGAGAGACCCAGTACTTC.

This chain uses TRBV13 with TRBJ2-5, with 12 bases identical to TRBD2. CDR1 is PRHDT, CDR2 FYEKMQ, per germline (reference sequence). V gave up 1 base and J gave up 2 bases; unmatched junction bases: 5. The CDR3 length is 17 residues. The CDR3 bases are TGTGCCAGCAGCTTAGAAGGACTAGCGGGAAGGCAAGAGACCCAGTACTTC. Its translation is CASSLEGLAGRQETQYF.

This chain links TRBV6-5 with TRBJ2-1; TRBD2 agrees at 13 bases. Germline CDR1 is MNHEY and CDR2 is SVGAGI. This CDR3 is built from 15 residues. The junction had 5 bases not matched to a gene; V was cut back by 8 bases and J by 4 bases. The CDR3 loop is CASHPGLAGYNEQFF. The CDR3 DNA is TGTGCCAGCCACCCGGGACTAGCGGGATACAATGAGCAGTTCTTC.

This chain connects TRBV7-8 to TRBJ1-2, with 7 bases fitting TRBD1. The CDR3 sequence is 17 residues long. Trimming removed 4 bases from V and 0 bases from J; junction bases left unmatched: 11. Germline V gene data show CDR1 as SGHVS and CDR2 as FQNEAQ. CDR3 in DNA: TGTGCCAGCAGCTCAGGGGCAGGGGGTCCGTCTAACTATGGCTACACCTTC. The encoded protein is CASSSGAGGPSNYGYTF.